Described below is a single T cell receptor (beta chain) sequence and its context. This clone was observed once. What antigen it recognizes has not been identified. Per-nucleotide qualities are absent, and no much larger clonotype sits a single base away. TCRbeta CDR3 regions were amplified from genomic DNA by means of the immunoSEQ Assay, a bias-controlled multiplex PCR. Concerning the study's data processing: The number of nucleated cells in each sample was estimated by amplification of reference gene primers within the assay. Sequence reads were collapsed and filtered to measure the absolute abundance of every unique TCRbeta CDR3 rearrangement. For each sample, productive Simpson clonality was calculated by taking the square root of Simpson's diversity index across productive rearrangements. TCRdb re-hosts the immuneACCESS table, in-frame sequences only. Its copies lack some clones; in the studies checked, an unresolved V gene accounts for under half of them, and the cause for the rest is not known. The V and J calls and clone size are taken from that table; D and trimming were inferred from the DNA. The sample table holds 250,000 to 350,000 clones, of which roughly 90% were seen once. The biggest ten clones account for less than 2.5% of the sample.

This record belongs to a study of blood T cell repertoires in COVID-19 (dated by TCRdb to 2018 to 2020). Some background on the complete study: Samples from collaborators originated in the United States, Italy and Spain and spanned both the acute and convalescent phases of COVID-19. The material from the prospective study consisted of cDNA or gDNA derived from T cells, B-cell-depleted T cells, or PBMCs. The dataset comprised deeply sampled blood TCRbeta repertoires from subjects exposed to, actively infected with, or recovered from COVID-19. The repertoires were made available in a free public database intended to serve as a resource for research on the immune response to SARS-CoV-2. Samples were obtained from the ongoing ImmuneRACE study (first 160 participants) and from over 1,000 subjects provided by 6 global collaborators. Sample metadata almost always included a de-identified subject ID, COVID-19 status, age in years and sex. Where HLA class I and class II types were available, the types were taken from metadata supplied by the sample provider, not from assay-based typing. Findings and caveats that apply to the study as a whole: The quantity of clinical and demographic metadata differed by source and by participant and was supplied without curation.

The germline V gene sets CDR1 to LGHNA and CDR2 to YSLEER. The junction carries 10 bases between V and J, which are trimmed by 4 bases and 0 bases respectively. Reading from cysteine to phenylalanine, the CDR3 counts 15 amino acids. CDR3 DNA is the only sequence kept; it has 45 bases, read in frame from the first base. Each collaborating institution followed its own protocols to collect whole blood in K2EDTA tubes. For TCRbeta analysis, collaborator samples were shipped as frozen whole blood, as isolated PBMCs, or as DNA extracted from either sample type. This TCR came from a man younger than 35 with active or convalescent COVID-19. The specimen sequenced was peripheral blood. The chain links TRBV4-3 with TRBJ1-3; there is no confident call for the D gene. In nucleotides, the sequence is TGCGCCAGCAGCCTGAGGGCGAGCTCTGGAAACACCATATATTTT. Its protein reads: CASSLRASSGNTIYF.